The entry below describes one TCR beta chain. Its antigen is as yet unknown. This CDR3 contains 13 residues. V lost 5 bases, J lost 4 bases, and 11 bases lay in between. The germline V gene encodes CDR1 LNHDA and CDR2 SQIVND (reference sequence). This sample stems from a study of T cell responses to AZD1222 COVID-19 vaccine. Overall study results and limits: Compared with day 0, the breadth and depth of the Spike-specific TCR repertoire rose significantly after two doses of AZD1222. There were mostly white British donors and more females than males, and clonal diversity was possibly underestimated.

Measured with immunoSEQ multiplex PCR; TCRdb has only the in-frame clones, and not every one. The sample includes some 90,000 clones, less than 90% of them seen just once. This chain joins TRBV19 and TRBJ1-1, with D maybe TRBD1 (6 bases). The sequenced sample was peripheral blood, obtained 28 days after the second AZD1222 dose. The clonotype comes from an adult who received the AZD1222 COVID-19 vaccine. The CDR3 spells CASSYRATTEAFF. The CDR3, as DNA: TGTGCCAGTAGTTACAGGGCGACCACTGAAGCTTTCTTT.